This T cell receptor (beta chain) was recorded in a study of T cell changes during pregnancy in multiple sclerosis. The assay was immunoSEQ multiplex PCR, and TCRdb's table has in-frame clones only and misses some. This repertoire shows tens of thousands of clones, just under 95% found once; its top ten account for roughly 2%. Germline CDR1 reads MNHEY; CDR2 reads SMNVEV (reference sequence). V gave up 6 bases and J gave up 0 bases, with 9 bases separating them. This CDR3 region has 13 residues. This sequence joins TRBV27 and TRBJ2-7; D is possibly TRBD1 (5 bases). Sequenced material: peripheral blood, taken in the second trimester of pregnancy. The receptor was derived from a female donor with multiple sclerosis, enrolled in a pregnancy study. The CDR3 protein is CASSSDSSYEQYF. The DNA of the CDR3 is TGTGCCAGCAGCTCCGACAGCTCCTACGAGCAGTACTTC.